These 7 T cell receptor beta chains came from one sample sequenced in a study of control samples from healthy donors and cancer patients. Method: immunoSEQ multiplex PCR; TCRdb's copy keeps in-frame clones and lacks some. Among more than 100,000 clones listed, approximately 89% were seen once. What was sequenced was blood. The receptors were gathered from a man aged 18 to 35 in good health.

This chain uses TRBV27 with TRBJ2-3, with D maybe TRBD1 (5 bases). The CDR3 contains 17 residues. Germline V gene sequence: CDR1 MNHEY, CDR2 SMNVEV (reference sequence). V lost 4 bases to trimming and J lost 2 bases, with 19 bases between them. CDR3 loop: CASSSHRRAFDTDTQYF. In DNA, the CDR3 is TGTGCCAGCAGTTCTCACCGCAGGGCTTTCGACACAGATACGCAGTATTTT.

The rearrangement links TRBV5-1 to TRBJ2-1; the D is unclear. This CDR3 is 14 amino acids long. The V gene lost 0 bases and the J gene lost 4 bases, with 8 bases spanning the gap. Germline CDR1 reads SGHRS; CDR2 reads YFSETQ. This CDR3 is CASSLAPNYNEQFF. The DNA for the CDR3 is TGCGCCAGCAGCTTGGCCCCGAATTACAATGAGCAGTTCTTC.

The gene calls are TRBV6-5 and TRBJ2-2; D is ambiguous. This CDR3 has 12 amino acids. CDR1 is MNHEY and CDR2 is SVGAGI in the germline V gene. V lost 8 bases to trimming and J lost 6 bases, with 10 bases between them. The CDR3 here is CASHFVAGELFF. CDR3 coding DNA: TGTGCCAGCCATTTCGTGGCCGGGGAGCTGTTTTTT.

This rearrangement joins TRBV6-6 to TRBJ2-7; 16 bases line up with TRBD2. Germline CDR1 MNHNY, CDR2 SVGAGI (reference sequence). This CDR3 region has 15 residues. J was trimmed by 4 bases and V by 6 bases; bases with no gene match: 3. As DNA, the CDR3 is TGTGCCAGCAGACTGGGACTAGCGGGGGGGTACGAGCAGTACTTC. As protein: CASRLGLAGGYEQYF.

This chain joins TRBV19 and TRBJ1-5, with unresolved D. CDR1 and CDR2 from the germline V gene are LNHDA and SQIVND (reference sequence). V was trimmed by 6 bases and J by 5 bases, leaving 20 bases between them. This CDR3 comprises 16 residues. CDR3 sequence (DNA): TGTGCCAGTAGCTTCAGGTATTGGAGACGGTATCAGCCCCAGCATTTT. It is translated as CASSFRYWRRYQPQHF.

V and J are TRBV5-1 and TRBJ1-4, with a tentative D call TRBD1 (5 bases). Germline assignment: CDR1 SGHRS and CDR2 YFSETQ. V lost 1 base and J lost 7, with 11 bases in between. CDR3 length equals 14 residues. CDR3 bases: TGCGCCAGCAGCTTGAGCCCGGGACTTGAAAAACTGTTTTTT. This codes for CASSLSPGLEKLFF.

V is TRBV14 and J is TRBJ2-1; TRBD1 matches 7 bases. Germline V gene data show CDR1 as SGHDN and CDR2 as FVKESK. Trimming took 3 bases from V and 4 from J; bases not matched to a gene: 6. This CDR3 is built from 15 residues. Here the CDR3 DNA reads TGTGCCAGCAGCCACAACAGGGGCCAGTACAATGAGCAGTTCTTC. This gives the protein CASSHNRGQYNEQFF.